One and the same sample provided the 18 T cell receptor beta chains below, sequenced in a study of response to subunit inactivated influenza vaccine (dated by TCRdb to the late 2010s). The library was prepared using RT-PCR. The instrument given in TCRdb is Illumina HiSeq 2500. Using fastp at Q25 and MiXCR, TCRdb reprocessed the public reads and kept productive beta chains. Each record represents a unique CDR3 protein, reported with the most common genes and DNA among its rows. Recorded for this sample are a few hundred thousand distinct CDR3 sequences; 9% to 15% of them occurred a single time. The top ten clonotypes cover 7.8% of the sample. Here the sequenced sample was non-naive T cells sorted from PBMCs, taken 14 to 15 days before vaccination. The label giving this sample's cell subset or site can be read as: memory T cell fraction. The receptors originated from a man aged 50-59 years who received an inactivated influenza vaccine. Donor details come from another sample of the same person, matched by shared clones.

Ten or more counts support this clonotype. This CDR3 is CASSSLTGTGVGEQYF. CDR3 sequence (DNA): TGCGCCAGCAGTTCTCTTACCGGGACAGGGGTGGGAGAGCAGTACTTC. This rearrangement joins TRBV5-1 to TRBJ2-7, with 10 bases fitting TRBD1. CDR1 is SGHRS, CDR2 YFSETQ, per germline. The V segment lost 5 bases and the J segment 7 bases; nucleotides outside the gene matches: 15. There are 16 residues in the CDR3.

The sample holds many counts of this clonotype. The chain employs TRBV7-9 and TRBJ2-7; D is unclear. The germline gives CDR1 SEHNR, CDR2 FQNEAQ (reference sequence). V lost 4 bases, J lost 0 bases, and 10 bases lay in between. CDR3 length: 14 amino acids. The CDR3 is CASSSTHSSYEQYF. In DNA, the CDR3 is TGTGCCAGCAGCTCAACTCACAGCTCCTACGAGCAGTACTTC.

This clonotype was detected only a few times. The chain carries TRBV20-1 and TRBJ2-1; 9 bases align to TRBD1. Losses at the gene ends were 2 bases for V and 9 bases for J; bases not matched to a gene: 5. This CDR3 contains 13 residues. CDR1 and CDR2 (germline): DFQATT, SNEGSKA (reference sequence). CDR3 nucleotides: TGCAGTGCTAGAACAGGGGGCATTGGTGAGCAGTTCTTC. This sequence encodes CSARTGGIGEQFF.

This clonotype has more than one count but fewer than ten. The chain's CDR3 is CATSRDPGPGTEAFF. Here the CDR3 DNA reads TGTGCCACCAGCAGAGACCCGGGACCGGGCACTGAAGCTTTCTTT. This chain links TRBV15 with TRBJ1-1, with D perhaps matching TRBD1 (5 bases). Trimming removed 0 bases from V and 4 bases from J, with 12 bases in between. Germline loops: CDR1 LNHNV, CDR2 YYDKDF (reference sequence). The CDR3 contains 15 residues.

The chain couples TRBV20-1 to TRBJ1-5; 8 bases line up with TRBD1. The trim removed 7 bases at V and 0 bases at J, leaving 8 bases unmatched. The CDR3 contains 15 residues. Germline V gene sequence: CDR1 DFQATT, CDR2 SNEGSKA (reference sequence). For the CDR3, the DNA is TGCAGTGTTAAAACAGGGGGATATAGCAATCAGCCCCAGCATTTT. Protein: CSVKTGGYSNQPQHF.

This rearrangement joins TRBV29-1 to TRBJ1-1; 8 bases map to TRBD1. The germline V gene encodes CDR1 SQVTM and CDR2 ANQGSEA. The CDR3 consists of 12 residues. V gave up 4 bases and J gave up 6 bases; unmatched junction bases: 4. CDR3 in amino acids: CSVGDRGAEAFF. The DNA for the CDR3 is TGCAGCGTTGGTGACAGGGGCGCTGAAGCTTTCTTT.

This clonotype was counted only a few times. The gene calls are TRBV14 and TRBJ2-3; D may be TRBD1 or TRBD2 (5 bases each). V lost 1 base and J 1 base, leaving 12 bases between the germline ends. The CDR3 contains 16 residues. Germline V gives CDR1 SGHDN, CDR2 FVKESK. The CDR3 region has the DNA TGTGCCAGCAGCCAAGGTCCCCGAGGGGGCACAGATACGCAGTATTTT. Its protein is CASSQGPRGGTDTQYF.

The V call is TRBV29-1, the J call TRBJ2-7, with unresolved D. From germline, CDR1 is SQVTM and CDR2 ANQGSEA. Trimming shortened V by 0 bases and J by 4 bases, and 13 bases separated the two germline ends. This CDR3 comprises 14 residues. The CDR3 region is CSVEDRNSKYEQYF. The CDR3 region has the DNA TGCAGCGTTGAAGATCGTAACTCTAAATACGAGCAGTACTTC.

The sample holds a few counts of this clonotype. The V and J genes are TRBV6-2 or TRBV6-3 and TRBJ2-5; 8 bases map to TRBD2. The junction had 13 bases not matched to a gene; V was cut back by 5 bases and J by 2 bases. The CDR3 is 17 amino acids. Germline-derived CDR1 and CDR2 are MNHEY and SVGEGT. The CDR3 nucleotides read TGTGCCAGCAGTCCCGGAAAGCGAGCGGGGGTACAAGAGACCCAGTACTTC. As protein: CASSPGKRAGVQETQYF.

This clonotype was observed a handful of times. Mismatch with germline at one junction end may stem from a read error. CDR3 DNA sequence: TGCGCCAGCAGCCGCGGGACTAATTACCAAGAGACCGAGTACTTC. Its protein is CASSRGTNYQETEYF. The genes are TRBV4-3 and TRBJ2-5; the match to TRBD2 covers 7 bases. CDR3 length equals 15 residues. In germline, CDR1 is LGHNA, CDR2 YSLEER.

The chain has TRBV6-2 or TRBV6-3 and TRBJ2-5, with 11 bases lining up with TRBD2. CDR1 MNHEY and CDR2 SVGEGT come from the germline V gene. The CDR3 consists of 16 residues. The J segment lost 1 base and the V segment lost 4 bases, leaving 5 bases of the junction unmatched. The DNA of the CDR3 is TGTGCCAGCAGTTTTTCACTAGCGGGAGTCCAAGAGACCCAGTACTTC. Translating gives CASSFSLAGVQETQYF.

The V gene is TRBV5-1, the J gene TRBJ1-2, with 8 bases lining up with TRBD1. This CDR3 has 14 amino acids. V was pared by 0 bases and J by 4 bases, with 2 bases of the junction left unmatched. Germline values: CDR1 SGHRS, CDR2 YFSETQ. The CDR3 DNA sequence: TGCGCCAGCAGCTTGGTAGGGACAGGCTATGGCTACACCTTC. Translating it yields CASSLVGTGYGYTF. Full variable domain (missing parts from reference TRBV5-1 and TRBJ1-2): KAGVTQTPRYLIKTRGQQVTLSCSPISGHRSVSWYQQTPGQGLQFLFEYFSETQRNKGNFPGRFSGRQFSNSRSEMNVSTLELGDSALYLCASSLVGTGYGYTFGSGTRLTVV.

This sequence joins TRBV20-1 and TRBJ1-5, with TRBD1 as a possible D gene (5 bases). The CDR3 totals 13 residues. The germline V gene has CDR1 DFQATT and CDR2 SNEGSKA (reference sequence). V lost 0 bases, J lost 7 bases, and 10 bases lay in between. CDR3 in amino acids: CSAREAGTQPQHF. The CDR3 DNA sequence: TGCAGTGCTAGAGAGGCTGGGACCCAGCCCCAGCATTTT.

This clonotype was observed a handful of times. The chain has TRBV5-1 and TRBJ1-4; TRBD1 aligns across 10 bases. The CDR3 is 16 amino acids. In germline, CDR1 is SGHRS, CDR2 YFSETQ. V was pared by 6 bases and J by 5 bases, with 10 bases of the junction left unmatched. CDR3: CASTLGGQGVNEKLFF. CDR3 coding DNA: TGCGCCAGCACATTAGGAGGACAGGGGGTGAATGAAAAACTGTTTTTT.

This clonotype has at least ten counts. The rearrangement uses TRBV2 and TRBJ1-5, with TRBD1 as a possible D gene (5 bases). Trimming took 7 bases from V and 10 from J, leaving 20 bases between them. Germline CDR1 reads SNHLY; CDR2 reads FYNNEI. The CDR3 is made up of 14 amino acids. The CDR3 DNA sequence: TGTGCCAGCAAGCGGCGTGAAGGGGTCCGACCCCAGCATTTT. It specifies CASKRREGVRPQHF.

There are many counts of this clonotype. This rearrangement joins TRBV30 to TRBJ2-1; tentative D call: TRBD2 (6 bases). V lost 7 bases and J lost 4, with 17 bases in between. This CDR3 contains 14 residues. Germline values: CDR1 GTSNPN, CDR2 SVGIG (reference sequence). CDR3 sequence reads: CALYPGLHYNEQFF. The DNA of the CDR3 is TGTGCCTTGTATCCGGGACTTCATTACAATGAGCAGTTCTTC.

The rearrangement links TRBV28 to TRBJ1-5, with 10 nucleotides matching TRBD1. CDR1 is MDHEN and CDR2 is SYDVKM in the germline V gene. The CDR3 is 15 residues long. V gave up 3 bases and J gave up 5 bases; unmatched junction bases: 4. For the CDR3, the DNA is TGTGCCAGCAGTTTCGTGACAGGGGGCCATCAGCCCCAGCATTTT. This sequence encodes CASSFVTGGHQPQHF.

V is TRBV20-1 and J is TRBJ2-2, with 8 bases lining up with TRBD2. Germline V lookup: CDR1 DFQATT, CDR2 SNEGSKA (reference sequence). The CDR3 is 16 amino acids. Losses at the gene ends were 1 base for V and 1 base for J; bases not matched to a gene: 5. CDR3 in DNA: TGCAGTGCTAGAGGCCGGGGGGGGAGGAACACCGGGGAGCTGTTTTTT. It encodes CSARGRGGRNTGELFF.